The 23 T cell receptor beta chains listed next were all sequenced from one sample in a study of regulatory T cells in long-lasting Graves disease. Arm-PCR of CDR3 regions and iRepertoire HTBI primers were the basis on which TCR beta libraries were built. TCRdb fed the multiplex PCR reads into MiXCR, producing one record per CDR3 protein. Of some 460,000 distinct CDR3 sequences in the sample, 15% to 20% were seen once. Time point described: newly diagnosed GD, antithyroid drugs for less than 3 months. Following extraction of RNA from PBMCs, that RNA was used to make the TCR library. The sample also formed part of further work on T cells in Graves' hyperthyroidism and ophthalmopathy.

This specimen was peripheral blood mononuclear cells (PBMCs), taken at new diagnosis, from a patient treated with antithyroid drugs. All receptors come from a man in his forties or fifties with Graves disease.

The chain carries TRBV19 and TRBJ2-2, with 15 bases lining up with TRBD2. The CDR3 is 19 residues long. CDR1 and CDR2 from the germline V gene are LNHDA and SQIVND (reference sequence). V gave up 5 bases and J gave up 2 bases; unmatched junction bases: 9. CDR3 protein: CASSGGLAGGFYNTGELFF. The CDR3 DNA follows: TGTGCCAGTAGTGGCGGACTAGCGGGAGGGTTCTACAACACCGGGGAGCTGTTTTTT.

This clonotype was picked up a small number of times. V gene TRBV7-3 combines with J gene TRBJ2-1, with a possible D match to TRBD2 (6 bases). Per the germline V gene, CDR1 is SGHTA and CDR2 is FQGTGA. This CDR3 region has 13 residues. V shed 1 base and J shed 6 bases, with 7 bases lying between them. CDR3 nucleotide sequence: TGTGCCAGCAGCTTAAAAGCGGGCAATGAGCAGTTCTTC. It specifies CASSLKAGNEQFF.

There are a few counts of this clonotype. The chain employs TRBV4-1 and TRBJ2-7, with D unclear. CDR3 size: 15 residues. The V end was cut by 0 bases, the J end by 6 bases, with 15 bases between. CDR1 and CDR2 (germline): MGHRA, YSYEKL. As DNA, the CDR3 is TGCGCCAGCAGCCAAGATCTGGCTGGGCCAGTCGAGCAGTACTTC. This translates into CASSQDLAGPVEQYF.

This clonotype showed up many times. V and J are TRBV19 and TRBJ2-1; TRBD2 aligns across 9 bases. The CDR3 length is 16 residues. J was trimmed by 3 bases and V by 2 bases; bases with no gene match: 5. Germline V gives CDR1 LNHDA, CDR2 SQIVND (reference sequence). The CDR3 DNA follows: TGTGCCAGTAGTATAAGGGCTAGCGGGATCTACAATGAGCAGTTCTTC. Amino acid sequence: CASSIRASGIYNEQFF.

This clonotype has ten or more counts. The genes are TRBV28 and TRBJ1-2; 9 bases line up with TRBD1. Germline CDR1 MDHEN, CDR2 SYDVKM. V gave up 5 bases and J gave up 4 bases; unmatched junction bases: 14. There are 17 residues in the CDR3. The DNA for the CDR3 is TGTGCCAGCAGTCCATCGCCGTCGACAGGGGGAGGCTATGGCTACACCTTC. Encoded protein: CASSPSPSTGGGYGYTF.

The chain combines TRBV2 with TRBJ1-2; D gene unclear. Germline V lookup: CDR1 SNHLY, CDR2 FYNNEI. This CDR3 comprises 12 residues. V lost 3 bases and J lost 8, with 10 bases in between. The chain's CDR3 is CASSDWVRGYTF. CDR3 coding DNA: TGTGCCAGCAGTGATTGGGTTCGGGGCTACACCTTC.

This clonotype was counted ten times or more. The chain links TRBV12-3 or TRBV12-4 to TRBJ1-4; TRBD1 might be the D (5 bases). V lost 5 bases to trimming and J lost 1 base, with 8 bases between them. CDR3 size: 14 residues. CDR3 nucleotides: TGTGCCAGCAGTCACGACAGAACTAATGAAAAACTGTTTTTT. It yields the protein CASSHDRTNEKLFF.

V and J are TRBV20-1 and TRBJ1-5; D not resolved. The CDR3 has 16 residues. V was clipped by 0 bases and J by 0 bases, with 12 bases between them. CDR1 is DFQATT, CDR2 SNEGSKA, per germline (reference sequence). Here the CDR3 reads CSARDSAYYSNQPQHF. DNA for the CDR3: TGCAGTGCTAGAGATTCAGCTTACTATAGCAATCAGCCCCAGCATTTT.

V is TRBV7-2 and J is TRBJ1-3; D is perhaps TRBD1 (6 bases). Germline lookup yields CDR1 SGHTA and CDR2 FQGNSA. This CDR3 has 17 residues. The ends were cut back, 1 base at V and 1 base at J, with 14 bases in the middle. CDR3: CASSLVGGTTSGNTIYF. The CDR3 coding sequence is TGTGCCAGCAGCTTAGTAGGGGGGACGACTTCTGGAAACACCATATATTTT.

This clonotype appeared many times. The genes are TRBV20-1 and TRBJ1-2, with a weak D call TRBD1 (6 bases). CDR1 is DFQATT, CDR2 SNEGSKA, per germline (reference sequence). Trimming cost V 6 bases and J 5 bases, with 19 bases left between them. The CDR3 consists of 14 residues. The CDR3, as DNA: TGCAGTGCGCTGACAGGTTCGGCGATATATGGCTACACCTTC. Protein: CSALTGSAIYGYTF.

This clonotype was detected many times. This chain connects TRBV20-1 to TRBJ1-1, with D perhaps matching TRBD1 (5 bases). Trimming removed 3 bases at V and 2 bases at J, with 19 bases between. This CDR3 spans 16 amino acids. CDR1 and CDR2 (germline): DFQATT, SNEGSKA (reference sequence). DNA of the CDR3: TGCAGTGCTAGGGCTGCGGGACCCCGGGATAACACTGAAGCTTTCTTT. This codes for CSARAAGPRDNTEAFF.

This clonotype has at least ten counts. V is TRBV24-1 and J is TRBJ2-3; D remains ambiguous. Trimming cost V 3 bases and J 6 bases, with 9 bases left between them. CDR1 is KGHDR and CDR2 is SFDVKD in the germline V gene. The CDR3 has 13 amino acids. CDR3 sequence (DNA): TGTGCCACCAGTGATCCCCCCACGGATACGCAGTATTTT. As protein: CATSDPPTDTQYF.

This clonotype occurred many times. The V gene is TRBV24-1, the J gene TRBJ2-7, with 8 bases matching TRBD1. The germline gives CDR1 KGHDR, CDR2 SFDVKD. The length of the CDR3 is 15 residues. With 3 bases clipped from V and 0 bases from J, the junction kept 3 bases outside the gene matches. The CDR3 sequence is CATSDAGQASYEQYF. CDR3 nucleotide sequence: TGTGCCACCAGTGATGCGGGACAGGCCTCCTACGAGCAGTACTTC.

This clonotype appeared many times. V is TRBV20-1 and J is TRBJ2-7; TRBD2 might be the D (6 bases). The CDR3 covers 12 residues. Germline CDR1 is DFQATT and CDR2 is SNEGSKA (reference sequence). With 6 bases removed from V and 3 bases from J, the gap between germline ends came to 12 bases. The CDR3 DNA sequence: TGCAGTGCCCCCATGGGGGGCTACGAGCAGTACTTC. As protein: CSAPMGGYEQYF.

CDR3 nucleotides: TGCGCCAGCAGCTTGCCGCAGGACAGCTATGGCTACACCTTC. It yields the protein CASSLPQDSYGYTF. The genes are TRBV5-1 and TRBJ1-2; D is perhaps TRBD1 (6 bases). CDR3 length equals 14 residues. Trimming took 1 base from V and 4 from J, leaving 11 bases between them. Germline V lookup: CDR1 SGHRS, CDR2 YFSETQ. The whole variable domain, remainder taken from reference TRBV5-1 and TRBJ1-2, is KAGVTQTPRYLIKTRGQQVTLSCSPISGHRSVSWYQQTPGQGLQFLFEYFSETQRNKGNFPGRFSGRQFSNSRSEMNVSTLELGDSALYLCASSLPQDSYGYTFGSGTRLTVV.

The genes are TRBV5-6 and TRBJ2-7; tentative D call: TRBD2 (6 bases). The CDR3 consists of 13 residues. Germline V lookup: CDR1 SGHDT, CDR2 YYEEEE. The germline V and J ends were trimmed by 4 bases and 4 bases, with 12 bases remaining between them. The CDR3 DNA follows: TGTGCCAGCAGCCCAACCGGGAGATACGAGCAGTACTTC. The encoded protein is CASSPTGRYEQYF.

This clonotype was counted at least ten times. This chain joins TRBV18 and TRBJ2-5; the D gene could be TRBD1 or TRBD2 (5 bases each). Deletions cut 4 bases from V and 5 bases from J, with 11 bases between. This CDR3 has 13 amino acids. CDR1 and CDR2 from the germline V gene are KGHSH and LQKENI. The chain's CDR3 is CASSQGPGETQYF. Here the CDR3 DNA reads TGTGCCAGCTCACAGGGACCAGGGGAGACCCAGTACTTC. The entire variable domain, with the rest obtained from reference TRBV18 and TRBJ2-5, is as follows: NAGVMQNPRHLVRRRGQEARLRCSPMKGHSHVYWYRQLPEEGLKFMVYLQKENIIDESGMPKERFSAEFPKEGPSILRIQQVVRGDSAAYFCASSQGPGETQYFGPGTRLLVL.

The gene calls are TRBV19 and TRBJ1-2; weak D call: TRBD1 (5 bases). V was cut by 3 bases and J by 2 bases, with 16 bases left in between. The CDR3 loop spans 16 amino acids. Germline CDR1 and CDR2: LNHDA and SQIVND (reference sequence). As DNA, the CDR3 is TGTGCCAGTAGTATTCTCTCTCCAGGACAAAACTATGGCTACACCTTC. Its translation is CASSILSPGQNYGYTF.

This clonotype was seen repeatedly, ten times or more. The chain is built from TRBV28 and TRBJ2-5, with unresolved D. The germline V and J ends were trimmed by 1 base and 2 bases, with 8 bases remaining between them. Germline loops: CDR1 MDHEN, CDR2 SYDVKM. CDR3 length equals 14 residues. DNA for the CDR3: TGTGCCAGCAGTTTATCAGAGCGTCAAGAGACCCAGTACTTC. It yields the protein CASSLSERQETQYF.

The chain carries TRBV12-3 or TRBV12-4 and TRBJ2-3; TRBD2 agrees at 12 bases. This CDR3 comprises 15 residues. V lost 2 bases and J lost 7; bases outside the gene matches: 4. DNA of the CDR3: TGTGCCAGCAGTTTATACAGGACTAGCGGGAATACGCAGTATTTT. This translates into CASSLYRTSGNTQYF.

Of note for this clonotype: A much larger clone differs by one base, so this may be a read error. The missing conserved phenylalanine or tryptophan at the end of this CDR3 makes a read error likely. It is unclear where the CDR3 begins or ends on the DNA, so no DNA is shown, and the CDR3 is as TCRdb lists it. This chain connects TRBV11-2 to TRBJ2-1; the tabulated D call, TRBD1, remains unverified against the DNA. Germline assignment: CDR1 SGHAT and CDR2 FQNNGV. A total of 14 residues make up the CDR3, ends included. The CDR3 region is CASSSHPTRESLIL.

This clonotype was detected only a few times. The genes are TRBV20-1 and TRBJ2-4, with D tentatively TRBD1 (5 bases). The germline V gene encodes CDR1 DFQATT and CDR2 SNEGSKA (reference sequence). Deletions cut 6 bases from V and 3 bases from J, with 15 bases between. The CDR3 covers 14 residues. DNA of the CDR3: TGCAGTGCGCGACCCAGGGTTGACAAAAACATTCAGTACTTC. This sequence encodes CSARPRVDKNIQYF.

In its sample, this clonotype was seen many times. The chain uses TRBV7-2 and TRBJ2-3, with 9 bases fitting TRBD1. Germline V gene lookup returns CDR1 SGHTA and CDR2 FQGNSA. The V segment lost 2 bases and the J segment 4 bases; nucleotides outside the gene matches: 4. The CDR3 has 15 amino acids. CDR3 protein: CASSLTGGSADTQYF. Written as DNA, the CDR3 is TGTGCCAGCAGCTTAACAGGGGGCTCCGCAGATACGCAGTATTTT.